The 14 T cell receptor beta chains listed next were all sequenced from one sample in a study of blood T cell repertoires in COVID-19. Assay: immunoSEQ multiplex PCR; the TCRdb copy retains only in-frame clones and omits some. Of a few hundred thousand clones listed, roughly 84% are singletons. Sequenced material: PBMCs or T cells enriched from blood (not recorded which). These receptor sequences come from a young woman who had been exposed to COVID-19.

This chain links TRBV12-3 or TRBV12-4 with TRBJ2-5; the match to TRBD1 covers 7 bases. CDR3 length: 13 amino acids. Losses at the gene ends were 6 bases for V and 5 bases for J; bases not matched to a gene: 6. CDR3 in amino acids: CASSPTGVETQYF. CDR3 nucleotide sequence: TGTGCCAGCAGCCCTACAGGGGTGGAGACCCAGTACTTC.

DNA for the CDR3: TGTGCCAGCAGCTCGGCGGGGGCGCGGGGGGCCAACGTCCTGACTTTC. Amino acid sequence: CASSSAGARGANVLTF. The J gene is TRBJ2-6, the V gene TRBV3-1 (or the pseudogene TRBV3-2); a weak D match, TRBD2 (7 bases). CDR1 is LGHDT and CDR2 is YNNKEL in the germline V gene (reference sequence). Trimming stripped 5 bases from V and 4 bases from J, with 15 bases between. The CDR3 has 16 residues.

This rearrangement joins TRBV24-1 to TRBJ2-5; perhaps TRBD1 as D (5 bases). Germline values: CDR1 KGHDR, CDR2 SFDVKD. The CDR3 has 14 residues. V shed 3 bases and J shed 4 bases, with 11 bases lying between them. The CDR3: CATSDPTVGETQYF. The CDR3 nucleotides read TGTGCCACCAGTGATCCGACAGTTGGAGAGACCCAGTACTTC.

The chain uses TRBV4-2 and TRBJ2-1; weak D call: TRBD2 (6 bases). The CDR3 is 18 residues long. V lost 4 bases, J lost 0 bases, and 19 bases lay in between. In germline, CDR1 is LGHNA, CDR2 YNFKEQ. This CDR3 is CASSPLGLSPSSYNEQFF. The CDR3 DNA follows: TGTGCCAGCAGCCCCCTTGGACTATCCCCGAGCTCCTACAATGAGCAGTTCTTC.

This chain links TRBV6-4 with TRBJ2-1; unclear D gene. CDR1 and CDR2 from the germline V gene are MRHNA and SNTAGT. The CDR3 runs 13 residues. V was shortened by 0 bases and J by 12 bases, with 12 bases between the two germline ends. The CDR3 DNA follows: TGTGCCAGCAGTGACTCGAAAGCTAGTAGGCAGTTCTTC. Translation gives CASSDSKASRQFF.

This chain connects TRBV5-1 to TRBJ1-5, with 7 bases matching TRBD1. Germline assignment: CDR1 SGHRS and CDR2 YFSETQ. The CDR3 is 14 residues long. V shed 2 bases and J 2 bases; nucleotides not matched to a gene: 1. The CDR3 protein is CASSFQGGNQPQHF. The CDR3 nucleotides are TGCGCCAGCAGCTTTCAGGGGGGCAATCAGCCCCAGCATTTT.

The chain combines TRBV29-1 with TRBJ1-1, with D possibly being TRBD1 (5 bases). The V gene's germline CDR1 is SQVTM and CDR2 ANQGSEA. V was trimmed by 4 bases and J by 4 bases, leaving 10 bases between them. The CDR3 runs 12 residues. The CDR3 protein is CSVVGDSTEAFF. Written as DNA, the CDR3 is TGCAGCGTTGTAGGCGACAGCACTGAAGCTTTCTTT.

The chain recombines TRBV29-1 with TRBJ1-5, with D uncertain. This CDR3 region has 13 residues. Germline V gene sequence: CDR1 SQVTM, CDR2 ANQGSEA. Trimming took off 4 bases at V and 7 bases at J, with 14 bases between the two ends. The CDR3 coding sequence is TGCAGCGTTGGCGGATCATCGGGGCAGCCCCAGCATTTT. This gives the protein CSVGGSSGQPQHF.

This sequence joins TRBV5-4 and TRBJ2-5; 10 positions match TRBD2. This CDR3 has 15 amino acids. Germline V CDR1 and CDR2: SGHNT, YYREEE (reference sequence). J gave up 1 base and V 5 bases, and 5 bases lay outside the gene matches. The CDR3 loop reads CASSKSGRVQETQYF. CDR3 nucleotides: TGTGCCAGCAGTAAAAGCGGGAGGGTCCAAGAGACCCAGTACTTC.

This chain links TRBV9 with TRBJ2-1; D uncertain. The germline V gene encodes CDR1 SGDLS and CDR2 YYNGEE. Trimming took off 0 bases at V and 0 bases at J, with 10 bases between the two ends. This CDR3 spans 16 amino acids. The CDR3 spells CASSVGAWSSYNEQFF. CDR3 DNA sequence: TGTGCCAGCAGCGTAGGTGCCTGGAGCTCCTACAATGAGCAGTTCTTC. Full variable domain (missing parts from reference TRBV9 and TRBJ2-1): DSGVTQTPKHLITATGQRVTLRCSPRSGDLSVYWYQQSLDQGLQFLIQYYNGEERAKGNILERFSAQQFPDLHSELNLSSLELGDSALYFCASSVGAWSSYNEQFFGPGTRLTVL.

Written as DNA, the CDR3 is TGCGCCAGCAGTGGGCTCCATGAGCAGTACTTC. Translated: CASSGLHEQYF. The chain links TRBV5-1 to TRBJ2-7; no reliable D call. Trimming left V 5 bases short and J 7 bases short, with 10 bases between. CDR1 is SGHRS and CDR2 is YFSETQ in the germline V gene. The CDR3 length is 11 residues. Using reference TRBV5-1 and TRBJ2-7 for the parts outside the CDR3, the full variable domain is KAGVTQTPRYLIKTRGQQVTLSCSPISGHRSVSWYQQTPGQGLQFLFEYFSETQRNKGNFPGRFSGRQFSNSRSEMNVSTLELGDSALYLCASSGLHEQYFGPGTRLTVT.

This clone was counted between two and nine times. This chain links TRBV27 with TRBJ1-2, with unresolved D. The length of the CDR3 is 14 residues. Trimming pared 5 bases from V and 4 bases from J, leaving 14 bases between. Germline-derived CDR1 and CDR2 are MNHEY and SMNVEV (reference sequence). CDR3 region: CASSPRGPSYGYTF. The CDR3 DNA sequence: TGTGCCAGCAGTCCCCGAGGGCCGTCCTATGGCTACACCTTC.

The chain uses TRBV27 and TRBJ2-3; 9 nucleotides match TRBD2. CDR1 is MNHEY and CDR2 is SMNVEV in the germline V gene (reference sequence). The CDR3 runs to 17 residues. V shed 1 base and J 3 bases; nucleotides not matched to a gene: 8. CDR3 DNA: TGTGCCAGCAGTTTATTGTTGGCGGGGGGGCCGACAGATACGCAGTATTTT. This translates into CASSLLLAGGPTDTQYF.

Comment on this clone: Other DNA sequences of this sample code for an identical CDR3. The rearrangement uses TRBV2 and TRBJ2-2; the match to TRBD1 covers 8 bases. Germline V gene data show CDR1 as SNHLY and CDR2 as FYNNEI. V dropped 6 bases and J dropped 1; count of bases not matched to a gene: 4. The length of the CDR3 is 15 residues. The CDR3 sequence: CASSRQGLNTGELFF. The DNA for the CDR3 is TGTGCCAGCAGCCGACAGGGGTTGAACACCGGGGAGCTGTTTTTT. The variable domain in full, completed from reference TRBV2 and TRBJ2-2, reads EPEVTQTPSHQVTQMGQEVILRCVPISNHLYFYWYRQILGQKVEFLVSFYNNEISEKSEIFDDQFSVERPDGSNFTLKIRSTKLEDSAMYFCASSRQGLNTGELFFGEGSRLTVL.